This section outlines one TCR beta chain sequence together with its context. This sample is part of a study of blood T cell repertoires in COVID-19. The CDR3 runs to 12 residues. V lost 6 bases, J lost 5 bases, and 4 bases stayed unmatched. Germline V gene sequence: CDR1 LGHNT, CDR2 FRNRAP. Using immunoSEQ multiplex PCR, the repertoire was profiled, and TCRdb retains in-frame clones only, with some absent. Here the sample spans about 11,000 clones, around 90% being singletons. Source material: peripheral blood. This clonotype was obtained from a human donor in a cohort sampled during active COVID-19. This chain joins TRBV12-5 and TRBJ2-7; 7 nucleotides line up with TRBD2. This CDR3 is CASGPGTNEQYF. The CDR3 nucleotides read TGTGCTAGTGGCCCCGGGACTAACGAGCAGTACTTC.